This T cell receptor (beta chain) was profiled in a study of identical twins. Whole-study findings and limits: Out-of-frame alpha sequences that twins shared showed excess low generation probability. Whereas memory repertoires showed no such difference, abundant cord blood beta clonotypes carried fewer insertions.

This clonotype was seen at least ten times. What it binds is unknown. Germline CDR1 is LNHDA and CDR2 is SQIVND (reference sequence). With 7 bases clipped from V and 9 bases from J, the junction kept 6 bases outside the gene matches. This CDR3 spans 14 amino acids. The cDNA had a unique molecular identifier and a template-switch universal primer site. Each CDR3 protein is one row after TCRdb ran MiXCR on the 5' RACE reads. The table has about 890,000 distinct CDR3 sequences, approximately 13% seen once. The same data also went into a second study, on yellow fever vaccine responses in identical twins.

The gene calls are TRBV19 and TRBJ2-1; TRBD2 agrees at 13 bases. The sequenced material came from PBMCs. The TCR sequence derives from a young woman in good health. CDR3: CASTGLAGVSEQFF. The CDR3 DNA sequence: TGTGCCAGTACCGGACTAGCGGGAGTTAGTGAGCAGTTCTTC.